This TCR beta chain was sequenced for a study of cytomegalovirus exposure and HLA in healthy donors. The PCR employed 60 Vbeta primers together with 13 Jbeta primers. Repertoires were generated with immunoSEQ multiplex PCR, while TCRdb's copy carries only in-frame clones and drops some. In the table there are 110,000 to 150,000 clones, around two thirds of which are singletons. Germline V CDR1 and CDR2: LNHDA, SQIVND (reference sequence). The V gene end was trimmed by 3 bases and the J gene end by 4 bases; junction bases not matched to a gene: 3. The CDR3 consists of 15 residues. The sequenced sample was PBMCs. The sequence derives from an older woman in good health and CMV-seropositive. This chain uses TRBV19 with TRBJ2-4; 10 bases map to TRBD2. CDR3 nucleotide sequence: TGTGCCAGTAGTATCCCTAGCGGGAGTAAAAACATTCAGTACTTC. Amino acid sequence: CASSIPSGSKNIQYF.